These 11 T cell receptor beta chains were all obtained from the same sample, sequenced in a study of T cells in narcolepsy. The protocol was immunoSEQ multiplex PCR, while the TCRdb copy is restricted to in-frame clones and leaves out a portion. The sample holds roughly 27,000 clones, roughly 86% seen once. Specimen: CD45RA- memory CD4+ T cells from PBMCs. The receptors stem from a human donor with narcolepsy.

Turning to this clone: Mismatch with germline at one junction end may stem from a read error. The rearrangement uses TRBV28 and TRBJ1-1; the D is unclear. The CDR3 has 11 amino acids. Germline CDR1 MDHEN, CDR2 SYDVKM. In nucleotides, the CDR3 is TGTGCCAGCAGTTTATGGACTGAAGCTTCCTTT. It encodes CASSLWTEASF.

The chain combines TRBV18 with TRBJ1-4; D uncertain. The CDR3 loop spans 13 amino acids. Trimming left V 0 bases short and J 5 bases short, with 4 bases between. Looked up from germline, CDR1 is KGHSH and CDR2 is LQKENI. Written as DNA, the CDR3 is TGTGCCAGCTCACCACCTGAGAATGAAAAACTGTTTTTT. Amino acids: CASSPPENEKLFF.

V is TRBV27 and J is TRBJ1-2; 7 nucleotides align to TRBD1. After removal of 5 bases from V and 8 bases from J, the junction contained 14 bases not matched to a gene. In germline, CDR1 is MNHEY, CDR2 SMNVEV (reference sequence). The CDR3 consists of 15 residues. The CDR3: CASSPRQGLRWGYTF. As DNA, the CDR3 is TGTGCCAGCAGTCCAAGACAGGGCCTCCGATGGGGCTACACCTTC.

CDR3 residues: CASSRTGDSPLHF. The CDR3 DNA is TGTGCCAGCAGCCGGACAGGGGATTCACCCCTCCACTTT. The chain links TRBV5-4 to TRBJ1-6; 9 bases match TRBD1. Germline V gene sequence: CDR1 SGHNT, CDR2 YYREEE (reference sequence). This CDR3 region has 13 residues. Trimming removed 4 bases from V and 8 bases from J; junction bases left unmatched: 1.

This clone was picked up one time. The V and J genes are TRBV4-1 and TRBJ2-5; a weak D match, TRBD2 (5 bases). The CDR3 loop spans 13 amino acids. Germline V gene lookup returns CDR1 MGHRA and CDR2 YSYEKL. V was clipped by 1 base and J by 9 bases, with 12 bases between them. The CDR3, as DNA: TGCGCCAGCAGCCAAGCCCTAGCCCCGGCCCAGTACTTC. Amino acid sequence: CASSQALAPAQYF.

This clone was seen more than once but under ten times. The chain recombines TRBV4-2 with TRBJ1-2; no clear D gene. This CDR3 has 15 amino acids. Germline V lookup: CDR1 LGHNA, CDR2 YNFKEQ. Trimming stripped 3 bases from V and 6 bases from J, with 17 bases between. CDR3 amino acids: CASSQWTGEGNGYTF. The CDR3 nucleotides are TGTGCCAGCAGCCAGTGGACCGGCGAGGGAAATGGCTACACCTTC.

Note on this clone: The junction departs from the called germline gene at one end, perhaps through a read error. This chain joins TRBV5-1 and TRBJ2-2, with D perhaps TRBD1 or TRBD2 (5 bases each). Germline loops: CDR1 SGHRS, CDR2 YFSETQ. The CDR3 runs 15 residues. CDR3 in DNA: TGCGCCAGCAGCTTCGGGACGGGTTTTGACGGGGAGCCGTTTTTT. Protein product: CASSFGTGFDGEPFF.

This chain connects TRBV7-9 to TRBJ1-4; 9 nucleotides align to TRBD1. The germline V gene has CDR1 SEHNR and CDR2 FQNEAQ (reference sequence). With V trimmed by 4 bases and J by 8 bases, 5 bases remained unmatched. The CDR3 is 14 residues long. CDR3 amino acids: CASSSQGAGEKLFF. The CDR3 DNA sequence: TGTGCCAGCAGCTCACAGGGGGCAGGGGAAAAACTGTTTTTT.

The chain is built from TRBV5-1 and TRBJ1-2; no firm D call. The V end lost 4 bases, the J end lost 4 bases, and 11 bases lay between the germline ends. The length of the CDR3 is 13 residues. Germline lookup yields CDR1 SGHRS and CDR2 YFSETQ. CDR3 nucleotide sequence: TGCGCCAGCAGCGAAACAGTATCCTATGGCTACACCTTC. Translating it yields CASSETVSYGYTF.

This clone was counted between two and nine times. The rearrangement joins TRBV7-8 to TRBJ2-2; D gene uncertain. Germline V gene data show CDR1 as SGHVS and CDR2 as FQNEAQ. V lost 3 bases to trimming and J lost 7 bases, with 6 bases between them. This CDR3 is built from 12 residues. CDR3 sequence: CASSLSHGELFF. The DNA for the CDR3 is TGTGCCAGCAGCTTGTCCCACGGGGAGCTGTTTTTT. Full variable domain (outside the CDR3, taken from reference TRBV7-8 and TRBJ2-2): GAGVSQSPRYKVAKRGQDVALRCDPISGHVSLFWYQQALGQGPEFLTYFQNEAQLDKSGLPSDRFFAERPEGSVSTLKIQRTQQEDSAVYLCASSLSHGELFFGEGSRLTVL.

This clone was observed a single time. The V and J genes are TRBV4-1 and TRBJ1-5; maybe TRBD1 (6 bases). Germline assignment: CDR1 MGHRA and CDR2 YSYEKL. V was cut by 4 bases and J by 4 bases, with 14 bases left in between. The CDR3 is 15 amino acids. The CDR3 DNA follows: TGCGCCAGCAGCCCGTGGGAGGACAGAAATCAGCCCCAGCATTTT. Amino acid sequence: CASSPWEDRNQPQHF.